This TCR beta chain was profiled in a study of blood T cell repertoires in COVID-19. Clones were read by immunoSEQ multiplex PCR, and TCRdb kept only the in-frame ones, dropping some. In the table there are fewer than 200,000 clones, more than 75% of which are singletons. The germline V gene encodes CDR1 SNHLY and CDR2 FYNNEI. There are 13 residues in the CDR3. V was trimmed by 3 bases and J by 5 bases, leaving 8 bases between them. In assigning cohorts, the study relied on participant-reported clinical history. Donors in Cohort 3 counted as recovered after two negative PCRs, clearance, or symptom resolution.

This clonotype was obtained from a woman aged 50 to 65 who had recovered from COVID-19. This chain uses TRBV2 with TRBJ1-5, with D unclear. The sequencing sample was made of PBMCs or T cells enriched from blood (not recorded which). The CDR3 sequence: CASSDQVYQPQHF. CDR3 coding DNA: TGTGCCAGCAGTGACCAGGTATATCAGCCCCAGCATTTT. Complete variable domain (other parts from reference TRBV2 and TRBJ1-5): EPEVTQTPSHQVTQMGQEVILRCVPISNHLYFYWYRQILGQKVEFLVSFYNNEISEKSEIFDDQFSVERPDGSNFTLKIRSTKLEDSAMYFCASSDQVYQPQHFGDGTRLSIL.